This T cell receptor (beta chain) appears in the sequencing data of a study of preoperative IRX-2 immunotherapy in early breast cancer. TCRdb's copy holds only in-frame clones and misses some; the assay was immunoSEQ multiplex PCR. The sample has 25,000 to 30,000 clones; about four fifths are singletons. Treatment indicated: preoperative locoregional IRX-2 cytokine immunotherapy. Preoperative locoregional IRX-2 cytokine immunotherapy was tested in the phase Ib source study. Sampling took place from a patient treated with IRX-2 immunotherapy. This receptor was identified in a human donor with breast cancer.

CDR3 residues: CASSAGRAEPQHF. CDR3 DNA: TGTGCCAGCAGTGCGGGGAGAGCTGAGCCCCAGCATTTT. The J gene is TRBJ1-5, the V gene TRBV9; D is uncertain. There are 13 residues in the CDR3. With 5 bases removed from V and 8 bases from J, the gap between germline ends came to 14 bases. Germline V gene lookup returns CDR1 SGDLS and CDR2 YYNGEE.